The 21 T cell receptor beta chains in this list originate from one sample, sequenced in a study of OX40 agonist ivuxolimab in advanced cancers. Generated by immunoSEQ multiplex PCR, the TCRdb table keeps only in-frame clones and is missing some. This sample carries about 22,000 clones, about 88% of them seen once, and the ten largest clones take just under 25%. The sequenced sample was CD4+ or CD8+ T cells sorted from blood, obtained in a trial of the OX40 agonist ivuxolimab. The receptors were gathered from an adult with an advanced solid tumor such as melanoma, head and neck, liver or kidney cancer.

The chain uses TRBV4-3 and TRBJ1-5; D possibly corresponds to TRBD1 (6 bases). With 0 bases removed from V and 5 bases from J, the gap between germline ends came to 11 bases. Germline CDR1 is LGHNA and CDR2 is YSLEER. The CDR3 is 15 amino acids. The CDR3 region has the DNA TGCGCCAGCAGCCAAGATAACAGGGTTTATCAGCCCCAGCATTTT. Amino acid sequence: CASSQDNRVYQPQHF.

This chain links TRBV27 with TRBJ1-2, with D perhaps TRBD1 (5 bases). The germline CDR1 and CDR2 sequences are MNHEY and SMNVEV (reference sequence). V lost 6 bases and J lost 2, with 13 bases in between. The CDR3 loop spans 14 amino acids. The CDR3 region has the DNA TGTGCCAGCAGCTGGGGGGAGGGAAACTATGGCTACACCTTC. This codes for CASSWGEGNYGYTF.

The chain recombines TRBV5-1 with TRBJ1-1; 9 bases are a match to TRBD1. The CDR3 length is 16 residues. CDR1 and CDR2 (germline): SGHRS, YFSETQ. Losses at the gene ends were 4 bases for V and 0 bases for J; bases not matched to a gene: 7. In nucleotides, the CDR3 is TGCGCCAGCAGCGGCACAGGGGGCCCTCTGAACACTGAAGCTTTCTTT. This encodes CASSGTGGPLNTEAFF. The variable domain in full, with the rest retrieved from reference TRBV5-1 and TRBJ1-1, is KAGVTQTPRYLIKTRGQQVTLSCSPISGHRSVSWYQQTPGQGLQFLFEYFSETQRNKGNFPGRFSGRQFSNSRSEMNVSTLELGDSALYLCASSGTGGPLNTEAFFGQGTRLTVV.

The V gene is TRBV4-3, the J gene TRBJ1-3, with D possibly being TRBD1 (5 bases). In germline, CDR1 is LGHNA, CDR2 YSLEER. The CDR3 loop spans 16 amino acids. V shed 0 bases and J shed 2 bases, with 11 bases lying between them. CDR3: CASSQDYRTTGNTIYF. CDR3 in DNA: TGCGCCAGCAGCCAAGATTACAGGACTACTGGAAACACCATATATTTT.

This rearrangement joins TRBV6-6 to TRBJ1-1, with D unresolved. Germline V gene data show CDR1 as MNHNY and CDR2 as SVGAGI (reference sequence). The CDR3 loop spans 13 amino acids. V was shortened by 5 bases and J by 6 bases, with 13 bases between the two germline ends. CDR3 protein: CASSTEELAEAFF. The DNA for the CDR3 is TGTGCCAGCAGTACAGAGGAACTGGCTGAAGCTTTCTTT.

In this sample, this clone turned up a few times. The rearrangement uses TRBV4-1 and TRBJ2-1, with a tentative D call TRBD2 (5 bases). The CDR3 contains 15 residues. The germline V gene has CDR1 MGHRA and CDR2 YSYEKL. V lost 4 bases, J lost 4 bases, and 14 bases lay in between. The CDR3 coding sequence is TGCGCCAGCAGCCTATCACTAGGGTCATACAATGAGCAGTTCTTC. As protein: CASSLSLGSYNEQFF.

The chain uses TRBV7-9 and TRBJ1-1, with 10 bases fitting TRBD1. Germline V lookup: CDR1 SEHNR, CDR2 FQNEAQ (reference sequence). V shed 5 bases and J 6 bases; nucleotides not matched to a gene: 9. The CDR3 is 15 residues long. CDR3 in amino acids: CASSIGDRGYPEAFF. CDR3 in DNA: TGTGCCAGCAGCATAGGGGACAGGGGATACCCTGAAGCTTTCTTT. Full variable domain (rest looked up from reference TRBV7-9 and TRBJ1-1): DTGVSQNPRHKITKRGQNVTFRCDPISEHNRLYWYRQTLGQGPEFLTYFQNEAQLEKSRLLSDRFSAERPKGSFSTLEIQRTEQGDSAMYLCASSIGDRGYPEAFFGQGTRLTVV.

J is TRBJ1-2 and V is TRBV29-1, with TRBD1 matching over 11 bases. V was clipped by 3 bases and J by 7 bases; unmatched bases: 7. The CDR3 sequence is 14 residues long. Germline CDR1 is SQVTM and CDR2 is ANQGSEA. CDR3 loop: CSVDSGQGEGGYTF. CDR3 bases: TGCAGCGTTGACTCGGGACAGGGGGAGGGTGGCTACACCTTC.

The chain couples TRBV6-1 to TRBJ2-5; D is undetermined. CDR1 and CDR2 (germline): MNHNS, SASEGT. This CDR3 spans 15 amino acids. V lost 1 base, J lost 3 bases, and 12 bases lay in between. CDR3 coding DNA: TGTGCCAGCAGTGAAGACAGTTCTTCGGAAGAGACCCAGTACTTC. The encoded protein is CASSEDSSSEETQYF.

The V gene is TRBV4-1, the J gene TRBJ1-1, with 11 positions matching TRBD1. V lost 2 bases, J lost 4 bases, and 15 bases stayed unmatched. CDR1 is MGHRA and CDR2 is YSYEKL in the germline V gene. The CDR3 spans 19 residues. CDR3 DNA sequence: TGCGCCAGCAGCCAACACATCCCGGGACAGGGGGTGGAGGGCACTGAAGCTTTCTTT. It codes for CASSQHIPGQGVEGTEAFF.

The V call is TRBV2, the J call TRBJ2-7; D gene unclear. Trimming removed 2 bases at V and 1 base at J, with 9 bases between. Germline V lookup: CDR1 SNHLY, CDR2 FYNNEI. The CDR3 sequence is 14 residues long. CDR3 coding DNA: TGTGCCAGCAGTGAACAGGTGCGATCCTACGAGCAGTACTTC. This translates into CASSEQVRSYEQYF.

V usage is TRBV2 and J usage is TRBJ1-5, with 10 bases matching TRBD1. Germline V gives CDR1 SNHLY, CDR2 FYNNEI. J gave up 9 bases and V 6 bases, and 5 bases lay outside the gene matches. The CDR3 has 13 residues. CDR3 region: CASRPGQGWPQHF. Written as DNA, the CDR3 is TGTGCCAGCAGGCCGGGACAGGGGTGGCCCCAGCATTTT.

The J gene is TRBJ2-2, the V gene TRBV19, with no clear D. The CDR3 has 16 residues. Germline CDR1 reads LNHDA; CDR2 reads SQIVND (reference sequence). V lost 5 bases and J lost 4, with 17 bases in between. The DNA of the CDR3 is TGTGCCAGTAGTCCGCTTCCCGGGCCCCTCACCGGGGAGCTGTTTTTT. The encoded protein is CASSPLPGPLTGELFF.

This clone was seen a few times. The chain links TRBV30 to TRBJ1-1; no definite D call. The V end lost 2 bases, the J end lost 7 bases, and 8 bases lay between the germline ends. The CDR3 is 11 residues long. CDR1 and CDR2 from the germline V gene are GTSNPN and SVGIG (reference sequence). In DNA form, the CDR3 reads TGTGCCTGGAGTACCCAGAGTGAAGCTTTCTTT. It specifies CAWSTQSEAFF.

The DNA for the CDR3 is TGTGCCAGCTCAGACCCAGGACAGGGGGATGAAAAACTGTTTTTT. Its translation is CASSDPGQGDEKLFF. The V and J genes are TRBV18 and TRBJ1-4; TRBD1 agrees at 10 bases. Germline assignment: CDR1 KGHSH and CDR2 LQKENI. Trimming at V came to 5 bases and at J to 6 bases, leaving 6 bases not matched to a gene. The CDR3 has 15 amino acids.

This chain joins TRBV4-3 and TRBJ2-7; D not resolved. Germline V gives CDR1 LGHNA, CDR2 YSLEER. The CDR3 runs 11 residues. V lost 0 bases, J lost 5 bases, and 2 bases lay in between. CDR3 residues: CASSQDHEQYF. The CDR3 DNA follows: TGCGCCAGCAGCCAAGACCACGAGCAGTACTTC.

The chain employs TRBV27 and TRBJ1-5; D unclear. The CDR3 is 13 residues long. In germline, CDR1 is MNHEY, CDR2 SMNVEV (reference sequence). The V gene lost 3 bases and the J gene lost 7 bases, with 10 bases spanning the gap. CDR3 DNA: TGTGCCAGCAGTTTGGGAGGTCAACAGCCCCAGCATTTT. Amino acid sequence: CASSLGGQQPQHF.

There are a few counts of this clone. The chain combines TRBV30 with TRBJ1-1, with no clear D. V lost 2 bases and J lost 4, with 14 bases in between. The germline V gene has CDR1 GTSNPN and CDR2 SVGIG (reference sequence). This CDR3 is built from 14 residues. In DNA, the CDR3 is TGTGCCTGGAGTAAACGCCGGTTGGGCACTGAAGCTTTCTTT. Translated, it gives CAWSKRRLGTEAFF.

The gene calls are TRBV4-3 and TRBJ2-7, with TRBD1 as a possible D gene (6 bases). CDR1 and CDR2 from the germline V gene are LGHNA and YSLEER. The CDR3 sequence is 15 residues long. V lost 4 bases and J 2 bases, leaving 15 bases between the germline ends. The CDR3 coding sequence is TGCGCCAGCAGCCTATCCCGGACAGTCACCTACGAGCAGTACTTC. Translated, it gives CASSLSRTVTYEQYF.

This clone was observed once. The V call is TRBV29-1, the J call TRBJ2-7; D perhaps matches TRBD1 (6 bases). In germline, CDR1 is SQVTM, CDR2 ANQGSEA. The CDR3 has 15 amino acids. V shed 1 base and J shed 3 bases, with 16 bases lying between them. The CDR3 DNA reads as TGCAGCGTTGAAGCCCGGTCAAGGGGGAGCTACGAGCAGTACTTC. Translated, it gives CSVEARSRGSYEQYF.

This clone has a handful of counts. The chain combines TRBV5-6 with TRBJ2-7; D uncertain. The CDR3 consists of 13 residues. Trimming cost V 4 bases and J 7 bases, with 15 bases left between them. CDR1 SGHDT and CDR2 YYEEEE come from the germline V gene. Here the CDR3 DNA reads TGTGCCAGCAGCCCGCTTGCCTCTTTAGAGCAGTACTTC. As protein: CASSPLASLEQYF.